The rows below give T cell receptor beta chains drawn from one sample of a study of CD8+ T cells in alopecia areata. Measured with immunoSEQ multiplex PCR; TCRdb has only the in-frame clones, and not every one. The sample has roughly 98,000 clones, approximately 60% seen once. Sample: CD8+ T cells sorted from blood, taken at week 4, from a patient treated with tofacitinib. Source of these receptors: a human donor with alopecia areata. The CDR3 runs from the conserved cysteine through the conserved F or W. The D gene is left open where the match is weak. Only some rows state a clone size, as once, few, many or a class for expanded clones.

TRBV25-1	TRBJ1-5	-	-	TGTGCCAGCAGTGAATCTAGCAAGGATCAGCCCCAGCATTTT	CASSESSKDQPQHF
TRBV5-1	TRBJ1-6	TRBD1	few	TGCGCCAGCAGACGGACAGGGGGAGGATCCTATAATTCACCCCTCCACTTT	CASRRTGGGSYNSPLHF
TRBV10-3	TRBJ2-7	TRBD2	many	TGTGCCATCAGTGAGTCGGGACTAGCGGCTTACGAGCAGTACTTC	CAISESGLAAYEQYF
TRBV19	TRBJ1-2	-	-	TGTGCCAGTAGTATAGTCCTCGGAAACTATGGCTACACCTTC	CASSIVLGNYGYTF
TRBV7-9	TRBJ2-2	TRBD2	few	TGTGCCAGCAGCTTATACCGCGGGGGACCTAACACCGGGGAGCTGTTTTTT	CASSLYRGGPNTGELFF
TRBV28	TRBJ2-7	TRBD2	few	TGTGCCAGCAGTTTTAGCGGGGGTTCCTACGAGCAGTACTTC	CASSFSGGSYEQYF
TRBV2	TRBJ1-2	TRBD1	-	TGTGCCAATACTCGGCCGGGACAGGGATTTCTGAGGGGCTACACCTTC	CANTRPGQGFLRGYTF
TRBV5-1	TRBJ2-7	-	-	TGCGCCAGCAGCTATACGGGACCCCCAAGCGCCGAGCAGTACTTC	CASSYTGPPSAEQYF
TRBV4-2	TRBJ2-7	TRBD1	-	TGTGCCAGCAGCCAAGAACAGGGGGCCTACGAGCAGTACTTC	CASSQEQGAYEQYF
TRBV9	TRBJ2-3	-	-	TGTGCCAGCAGCCTAAGCGGCGCTAGCACAGATACGCAGTATTTT	CASSLSGASTDTQYF
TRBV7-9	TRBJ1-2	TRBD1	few	TGTGCCAGCAGCTTAAGGACAGGCTATGGCTACACCTTC	CASSLRTGYGYTF
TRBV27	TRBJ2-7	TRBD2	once	TGTGCCAGCATCCCCCGACGGGGGGGACCCTACGAGCAGTACTTC	CASIPRRGGPYEQYF
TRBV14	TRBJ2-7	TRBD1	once	TGTGCCAGCAGTCCTGACAGGGCAAGCTCCTACGAGCAGTACTTC	CASSPDRASSYEQYF
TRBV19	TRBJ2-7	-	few	TGTGCCAGTAGTATGACAACCTCAGCCTACGAGCAGTACTTC	CASSMTTSAYEQYF
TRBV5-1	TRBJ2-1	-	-	TGCGCCAGCAGCTTAACTGGACTGGACGATAGGGAGCAGTTCTTC	CASSLTGLDDREQFF
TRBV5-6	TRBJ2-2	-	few	TGTGCCAGCAGTCCTTATTACACCGGGGAGCTGTTTTTT	CASSPYYTGELFF
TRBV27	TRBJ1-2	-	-	TGTGCCAGCAGTTCCGGTCCACAGGGCTATGGCTACACCTTC	CASSSGPQGYGYTF
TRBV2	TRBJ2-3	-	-	TGTGCCAGCAGCCCTGGGTCAGGCCTCCCAAGCCCCACAGATACGCAGTATTTT	CASSPGSGLPSPTDTQYF
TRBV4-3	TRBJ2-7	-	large	TGCGCCAGCAGCCAGGGTCTAACAGGGTTCTACGAGCAGTACTTC	CASSQGLTGFYEQYF
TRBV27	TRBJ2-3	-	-	TGTGCCAGCAGTCCAAGCGGCACAGATACGCAGTATTTT	CASSPSGTDTQYF
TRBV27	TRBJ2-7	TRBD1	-	TGTGCCAGCAGCTCCGGGACAGGGCTTTCCTACGAGCAGTACTTC	CASSSGTGLSYEQYF
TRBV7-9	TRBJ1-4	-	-	TGTGCCAGCAGCGTCGGAGGGGATGAAAAACTGTTTTTT	CASSVGGDEKLFF
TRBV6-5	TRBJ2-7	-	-	TGTGCCATCAGTTCGGACTGGGCCCACGAGCAGTACTTC	CAISSDWAHEQYF
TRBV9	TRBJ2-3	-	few	TGTGCCAGCAGCGTAGTCGCCTATAGCACAGATACGCAGTATTTT	CASSVVAYSTDTQYF
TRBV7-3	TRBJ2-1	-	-	TGTGCCAGCAGGGCAATCATAAGTAATGAGCAGTTCTTC	CASRAIISNEQFF
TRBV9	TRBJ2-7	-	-	TGTGCCAGCAGCCCGTCGGCCAGGCACTACGAGCAGTACTTC	CASSPSARHYEQYF
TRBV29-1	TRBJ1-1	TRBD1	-	TGCAGCGTGGAACAGGGGACAATGGCTTTCTTT	CSVEQGTMAFF
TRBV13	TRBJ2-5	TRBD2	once	TGTGCCAGCAGCTCATTAGCGGGAGGCGTGCGGGAGACCCAGTACTTC	CASSSLAGGVRETQYF
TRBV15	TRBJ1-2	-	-	TGTGCCACCAGCCCGGGGAGGGCCGATGGCTACACCTTC	CATSPGRADGYTF
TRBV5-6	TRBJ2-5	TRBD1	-	TGTGCCAGCAGCTTGGCCGGGACAGGGGGACGGGAGACCCAGTACTTC	CASSLAGTGGRETQYF
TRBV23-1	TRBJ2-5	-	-	TGCGCCAGCAGTCGAACGAATAAGGAGACCCAGTACTTC	CASSRTNKETQYF
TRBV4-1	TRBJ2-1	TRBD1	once	TGCGCCAGCAGCCAAGATCCGGACAGGGTAATCTCCTACAATGAGCAGTTCTTC	CASSQDPDRVISYNEQFF
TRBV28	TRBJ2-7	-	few	TGTGCCAGCAGTCCCCTACCGCGCTCCTACGAGCAGTACTTC	CASSPLPRSYEQYF
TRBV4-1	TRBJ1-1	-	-	TGCGCCAGCAGCCACACACCGGGACAAATGAACACTGAAGCTTTCTTT	CASSHTPGQMNTEAFF
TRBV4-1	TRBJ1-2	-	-	TGCGCCAGCAGCCAAGCGGGTAACGGCTACACCTTC	CASSQAGNGYTF
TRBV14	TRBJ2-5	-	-	TGTGCCAGCAGCCAAGAGGTGTTCCAAGAGACCCAGTACTTC	CASSQEVFQETQYF
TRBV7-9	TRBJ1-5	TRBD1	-	TGTGCCAGCAGCTTAGGACAGGGCGGCCAGCCCCAGCATTTT	CASSLGQGGQPQHF
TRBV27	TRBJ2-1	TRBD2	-	TGTGCCAGCAGTATGGTAGCGGGAGTCCACAATGAGCAGTTCTTC	CASSMVAGVHNEQFF
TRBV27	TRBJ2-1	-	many	TGTGCCAGCAGTTTGGGTGGGGGTGGTGAGCAGTTCTTC	CASSLGGGGEQFF
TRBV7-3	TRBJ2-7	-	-	TGTGCCAGCAGCTTTTACGGGGGCTACGAGCAGTACTTC	CASSFYGGYEQYF
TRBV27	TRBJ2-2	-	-	TGTGCCAGCAGTTTTTCCGGGGAGCTGTTTTTT	CASSFSGELFF
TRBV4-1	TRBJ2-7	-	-	TGCGCCAGCAGCCAAGTAGGGCACGAGCAGTACTTC	CASSQVGHEQYF